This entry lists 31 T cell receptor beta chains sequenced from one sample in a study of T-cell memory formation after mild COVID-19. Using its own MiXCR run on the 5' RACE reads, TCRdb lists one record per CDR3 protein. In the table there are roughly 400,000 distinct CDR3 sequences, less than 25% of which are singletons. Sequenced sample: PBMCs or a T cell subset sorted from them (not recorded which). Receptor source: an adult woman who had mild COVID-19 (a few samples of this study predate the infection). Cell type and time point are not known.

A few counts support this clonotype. CDR3 in amino acids: CSARVSEGISEQFF. The CDR3 DNA follows: TGCAGTGCTAGAGTCTCAGAGGGTATAAGTGAGCAGTTCTTC. V and J are TRBV20-1 and TRBJ2-1; D may be TRBD2 (5 bases). The V end lost 1 base, the J end lost 9 bases, and 16 bases lay between the germline ends. From germline, CDR1 is DFQATT and CDR2 SNEGSKA (reference sequence). The CDR3 consists of 14 residues.

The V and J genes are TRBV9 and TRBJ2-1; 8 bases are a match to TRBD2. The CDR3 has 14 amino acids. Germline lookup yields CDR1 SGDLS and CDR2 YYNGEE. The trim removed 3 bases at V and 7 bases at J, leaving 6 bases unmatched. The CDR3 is CASSGGAGVNEQFF. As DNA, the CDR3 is TGTGCCAGCAGCGGGGGAGCGGGAGTTAATGAGCAGTTCTTC.

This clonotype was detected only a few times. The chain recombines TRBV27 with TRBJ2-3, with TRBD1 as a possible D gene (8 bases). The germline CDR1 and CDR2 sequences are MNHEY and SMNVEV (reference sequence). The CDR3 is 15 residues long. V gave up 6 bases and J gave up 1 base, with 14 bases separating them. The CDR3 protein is CASSPAGQGTDTQYF. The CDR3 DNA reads TGTGCCAGCAGCCCAGCGGGACAGGGCACAGATACGCAGTATTTT.

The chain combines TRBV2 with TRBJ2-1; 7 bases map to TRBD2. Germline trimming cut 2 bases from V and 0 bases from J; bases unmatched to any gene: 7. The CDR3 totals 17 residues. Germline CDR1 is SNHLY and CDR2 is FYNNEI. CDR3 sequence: CASSERGSSGSYNEQFF. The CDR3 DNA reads TGTGCCAGCAGTGAAAGAGGGTCTAGCGGCTCCTACAATGAGCAGTTCTTC.

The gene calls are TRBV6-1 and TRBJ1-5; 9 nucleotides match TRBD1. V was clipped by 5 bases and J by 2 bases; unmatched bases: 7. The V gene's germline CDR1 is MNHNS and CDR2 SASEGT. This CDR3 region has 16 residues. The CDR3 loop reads CASSPRDRAGNQPQHF. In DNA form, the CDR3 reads TGTGCCAGCAGTCCCCGGGACAGGGCGGGCAATCAGCCCCAGCATTTT.

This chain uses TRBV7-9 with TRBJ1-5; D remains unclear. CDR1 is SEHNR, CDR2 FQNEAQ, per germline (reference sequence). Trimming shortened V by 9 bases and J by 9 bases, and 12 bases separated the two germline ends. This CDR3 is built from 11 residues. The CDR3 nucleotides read TGTGCCAGTGACTCGGGTGGGCCCCAGCATTTT. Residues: CASDSGGPQHF.

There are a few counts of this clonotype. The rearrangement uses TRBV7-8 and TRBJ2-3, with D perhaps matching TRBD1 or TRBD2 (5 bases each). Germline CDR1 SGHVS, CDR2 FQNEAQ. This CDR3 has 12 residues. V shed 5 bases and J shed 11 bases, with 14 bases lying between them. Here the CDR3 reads CASSHRDPRQYF. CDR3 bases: TGTGCCAGCAGCCACCGGGACCCAAGGCAGTATTTT.

CDR3 DNA: TGTGCCAGCAGCCGCGGGGCAGCAAACAATGAGCAGTTCTTC. Protein product: CASSRGAANNEQFF. This sequence joins TRBV6-5 and TRBJ2-1, with D possibly matching TRBD2 (6 bases). Germline CDR1 and CDR2: MNHEY and SVGAGI. The CDR3 length is 14 residues. Trimming left V 6 bases short and J 5 bases short, with 14 bases between.

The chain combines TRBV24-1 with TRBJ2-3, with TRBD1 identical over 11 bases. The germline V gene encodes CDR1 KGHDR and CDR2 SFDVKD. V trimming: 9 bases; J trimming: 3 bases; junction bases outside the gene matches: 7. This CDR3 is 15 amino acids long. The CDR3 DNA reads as TGTGCCACCGGGACGGACAGGGGGCGGACAGATACGCAGTATTTT. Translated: CATGTDRGRTDTQYF.

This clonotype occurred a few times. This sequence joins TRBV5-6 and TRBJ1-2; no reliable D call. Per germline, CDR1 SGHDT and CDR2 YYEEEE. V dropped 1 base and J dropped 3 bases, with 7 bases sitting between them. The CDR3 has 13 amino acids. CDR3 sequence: CASSLREHYGYTF. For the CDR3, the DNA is TGTGCCAGCAGCTTGCGCGAGCACTATGGCTACACCTTC.

CDR3 DNA sequence: TGTGCCAGCAGCTTGTTGCAGGGTCCCTACTACGAGCAGTACTTC. This translates into CASSLLQGPYYEQYF. The V gene is TRBV5-6, the J gene TRBJ2-7, with D possibly TRBD1 on 5 matching bases. CDR3 length: 15 residues. CDR1 is SGHDT, CDR2 YYEEEE, per germline. Between the trimmed V and J ends, which lost 1 base and 3 bases, there was a span of 14 bases.

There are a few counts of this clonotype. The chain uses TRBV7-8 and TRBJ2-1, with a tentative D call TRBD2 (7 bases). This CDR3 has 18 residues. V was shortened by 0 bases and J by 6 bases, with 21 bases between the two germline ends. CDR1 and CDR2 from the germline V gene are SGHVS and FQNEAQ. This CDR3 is CASSLAPFPGGGPNEQFF. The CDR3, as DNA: TGTGCCAGCAGCTTAGCCCCCTTTCCCGGCGGGGGCCCCAATGAGCAGTTCTTC.

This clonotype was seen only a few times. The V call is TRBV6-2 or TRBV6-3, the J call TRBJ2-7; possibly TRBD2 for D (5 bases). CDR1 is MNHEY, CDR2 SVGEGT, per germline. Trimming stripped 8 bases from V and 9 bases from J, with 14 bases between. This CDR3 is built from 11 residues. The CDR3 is CASGPGGSQYF. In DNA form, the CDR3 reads TGTGCCAGCGGGCCCGGAGGTTCGCAGTACTTC.

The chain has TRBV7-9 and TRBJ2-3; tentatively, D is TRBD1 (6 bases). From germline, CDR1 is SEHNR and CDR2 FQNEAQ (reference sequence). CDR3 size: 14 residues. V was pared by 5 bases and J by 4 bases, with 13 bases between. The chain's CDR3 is CASSRTPGADTQYF. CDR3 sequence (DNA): TGTGCCAGCAGCCGAACCCCAGGGGCAGATACGCAGTATTTT.

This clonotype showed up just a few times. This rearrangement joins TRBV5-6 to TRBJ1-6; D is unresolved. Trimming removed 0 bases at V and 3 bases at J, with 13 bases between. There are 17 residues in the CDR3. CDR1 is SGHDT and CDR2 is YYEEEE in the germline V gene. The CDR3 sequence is CASSLDFGRNYNSPLHF. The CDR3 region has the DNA TGTGCCAGCAGCTTGGATTTCGGCAGAAACTATAATTCACCCCTCCACTTT. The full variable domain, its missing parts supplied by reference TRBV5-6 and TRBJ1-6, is DAGVTQSPTHLIKTRGQQVTLRCSPKSGHDTVSWYQQALGQGPQFIFQYYEEEERQRGNFPDRFSGHQFPNYSSELNVNALLLGDSALYLCASSLDFGRNYNSPLHFGNGTRLTVT.

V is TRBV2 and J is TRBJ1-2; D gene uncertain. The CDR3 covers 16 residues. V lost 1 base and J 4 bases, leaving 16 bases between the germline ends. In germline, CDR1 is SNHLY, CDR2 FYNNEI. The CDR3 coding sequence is TGTGCCAGCAGTGAAGTGGCAGCAAATGGCCTCTATGGCTACACCTTC. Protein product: CASSEVAANGLYGYTF.

CDR3 coding DNA: TGTGCCTGGGGTCCCGGGTCCAATGAGCAGTTCTTC. Translating it yields CAWGPGSNEQFF. The chain combines TRBV30 with TRBJ2-1; D uncertain. The CDR3 extends over 12 amino acids. The V gene's germline CDR1 is GTSNPN and CDR2 SVGIG (reference sequence). The ends were cut back, 5 bases at V and 6 bases at J, with 11 bases in the middle.

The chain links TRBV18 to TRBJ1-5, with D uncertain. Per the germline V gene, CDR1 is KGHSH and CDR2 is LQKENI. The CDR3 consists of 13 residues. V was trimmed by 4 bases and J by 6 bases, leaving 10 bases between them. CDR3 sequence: CASSQGQSQPQHF. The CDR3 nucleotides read TGTGCCAGCTCACAAGGTCAAAGTCAGCCCCAGCATTTT.

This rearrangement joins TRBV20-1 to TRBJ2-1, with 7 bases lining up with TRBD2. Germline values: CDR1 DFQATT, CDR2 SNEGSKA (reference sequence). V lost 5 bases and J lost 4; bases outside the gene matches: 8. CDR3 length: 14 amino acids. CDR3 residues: CSAPNWRGYNEQFF. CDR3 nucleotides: TGCAGTGCTCCTAATTGGCGGGGGTACAATGAGCAGTTCTTC.

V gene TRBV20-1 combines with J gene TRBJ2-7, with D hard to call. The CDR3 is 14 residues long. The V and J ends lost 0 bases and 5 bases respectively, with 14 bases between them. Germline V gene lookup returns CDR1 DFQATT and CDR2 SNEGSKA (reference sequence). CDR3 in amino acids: CSARDRSGRHEQYF. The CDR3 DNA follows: TGCAGTGCTAGAGATAGATCCGGTCGGCACGAGCAGTACTTC.

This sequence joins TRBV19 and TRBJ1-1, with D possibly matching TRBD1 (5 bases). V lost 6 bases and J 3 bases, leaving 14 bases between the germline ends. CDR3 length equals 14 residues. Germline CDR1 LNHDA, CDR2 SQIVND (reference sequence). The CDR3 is CASRGRVEDTEAFF. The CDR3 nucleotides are TGTGCCAGTAGAGGCAGGGTCGAGGACACTGAAGCTTTCTTT.

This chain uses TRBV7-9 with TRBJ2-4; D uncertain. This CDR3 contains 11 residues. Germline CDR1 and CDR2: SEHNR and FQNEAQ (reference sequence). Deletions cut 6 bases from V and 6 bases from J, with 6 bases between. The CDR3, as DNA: TGTGCCAGCAGGTTTGGAAACATTCAGTACTTC. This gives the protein CASRFGNIQYF.

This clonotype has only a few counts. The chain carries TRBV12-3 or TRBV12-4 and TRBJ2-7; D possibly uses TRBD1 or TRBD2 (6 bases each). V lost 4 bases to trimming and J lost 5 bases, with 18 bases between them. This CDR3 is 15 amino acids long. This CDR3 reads CASSSAGHRQDEQYF. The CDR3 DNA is TGTGCCAGCAGTTCTGCGGGACATCGGCAAGACGAGCAGTACTTC.

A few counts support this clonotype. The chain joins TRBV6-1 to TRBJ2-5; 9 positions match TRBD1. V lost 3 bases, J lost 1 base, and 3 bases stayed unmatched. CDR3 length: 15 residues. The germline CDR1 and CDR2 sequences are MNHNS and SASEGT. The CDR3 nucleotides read TGTGCCAGCAGTGAGAACAGGGGGCCCCAAGAGACCCAGTACTTC. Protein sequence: CASSENRGPQETQYF.

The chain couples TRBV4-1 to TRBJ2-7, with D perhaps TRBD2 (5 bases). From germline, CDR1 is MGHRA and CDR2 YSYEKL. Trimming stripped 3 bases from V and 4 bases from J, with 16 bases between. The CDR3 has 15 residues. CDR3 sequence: CASSHRTDGSYEQYF. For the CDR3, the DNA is TGCGCCAGCAGCCATCGGACTGATGGGAGTTACGAGCAGTACTTC.

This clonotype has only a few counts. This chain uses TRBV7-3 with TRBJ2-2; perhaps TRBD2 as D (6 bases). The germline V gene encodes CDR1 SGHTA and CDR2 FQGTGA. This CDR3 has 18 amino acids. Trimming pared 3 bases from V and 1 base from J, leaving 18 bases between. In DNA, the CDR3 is TGTGCCAGCAGCTTGAAAGCGGGTTTTTGGAAGAACACCGGGGAGCTGTTTTTT. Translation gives CASSLKAGFWKNTGELFF.

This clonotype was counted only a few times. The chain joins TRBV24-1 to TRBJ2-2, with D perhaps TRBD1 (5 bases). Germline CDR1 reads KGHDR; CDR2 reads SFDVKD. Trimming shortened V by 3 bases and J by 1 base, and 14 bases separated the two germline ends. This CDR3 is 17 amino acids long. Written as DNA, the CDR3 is TGTGCCACCAGTGATGAACAGGATCCTCTGAACACCGGGGAGCTGTTTTTT. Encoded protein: CATSDEQDPLNTGELFF.

CDR3 sequence: CASSDTSLPGELFF. The CDR3 bases are TGTGCCAGCAGTGACACTAGCCTTCCCGGGGAGCTGTTTTTT. The rearrangement uses TRBV6-4 and TRBJ2-2; a weak D match, TRBD2 (6 bases). Germline V CDR1 and CDR2: MRHNA, SNTAGT. The CDR3 runs to 14 residues. V lost 2 bases and J lost 6, with 10 bases in between.

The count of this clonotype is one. CDR3: CASRLKAGANVLTF. The CDR3 DNA is TGTGCCAGCCGCCTGAAGGCTGGGGCCAACGTCCTGACTTTC. This chain joins TRBV7-2 and TRBJ2-6; no reliable D call. This CDR3 has 14 residues. The germline V and J ends were trimmed by 8 bases and 2 bases, with 10 bases remaining between them. The germline CDR1 and CDR2 sequences are SGHTA and FQGNSA. Filled out from reference TRBV7-2 and TRBJ2-6, the complete variable domain reads GAGVSQSPSNKVTEKGKDVELRCDPISGHTALYWYRQSLGQGLEFLIYFQGNSAPDKSGLPSDRFSAERTGGSVSTLTIQRTQQEDSAVYLCASRLKAGANVLTFGAGSRLTVL.

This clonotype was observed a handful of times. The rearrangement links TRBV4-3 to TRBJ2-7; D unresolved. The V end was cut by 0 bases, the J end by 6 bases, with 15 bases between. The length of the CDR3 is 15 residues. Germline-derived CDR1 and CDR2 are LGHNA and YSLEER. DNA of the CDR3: TGCGCCAGCAGCCAAGATCTTTTAGATTCGTCCGAGCAGTACTTC. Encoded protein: CASSQDLLDSSEQYF.

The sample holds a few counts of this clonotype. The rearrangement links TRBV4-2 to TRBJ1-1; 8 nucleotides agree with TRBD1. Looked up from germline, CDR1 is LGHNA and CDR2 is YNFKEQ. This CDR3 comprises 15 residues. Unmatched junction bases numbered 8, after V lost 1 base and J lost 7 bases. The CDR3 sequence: CASSQVAGGKDEAFF. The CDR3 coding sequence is TGTGCCAGCAGCCAAGTTGCAGGGGGCAAAGATGAAGCTTTCTTT.